The 5 T cell receptor beta chains reported below all come from one sample, sequenced in a study of blood T cell repertoires in COVID-19. Assay used: immunoSEQ multiplex PCR; TCRdb lists only in-frame clones, some missing. The sample has 50,000 to 60,000 clones; approximately 88% are singletons. Sequencing input: peripheral blood. The receptor source for this set is a man aged 40-50 years with COVID-19, enrolled during active disease.

The chain joins TRBV7-8 to TRBJ1-5; tentatively, D is TRBD1 (5 bases). Looked up from germline, CDR1 is SGHVS and CDR2 is FQNEAQ. The CDR3 is 14 residues long. V was pared by 3 bases and J by 1 base, with 7 bases between. As DNA, the CDR3 is TGTGCCAGCAGCTTGGGACTGAGCAATCAGCCCCAGCATTTT. Translation gives CASSLGLSNQPQHF.

The chain carries TRBV21-1 and TRBJ2-7; the table's D call of TRBD1 was not tested on the DNA. TRBV21-1 is classified as a pseudogene. The CDR3 length is 18 residues. The CDR3 DNA is TGTGCCAGCAGCAAAGGACAGGGGCCGCGTCCACAGACCGACGAGCAGTACTTC. Its translation: CASSKGQGPRPQTDEQYF.

The chain has TRBV18 and TRBJ2-3; 9 bases align to TRBD1. This CDR3 contains 17 residues. V shed 0 bases and J 4 bases; nucleotides not matched to a gene: 8. The germline V gene has CDR1 KGHSH and CDR2 LQKENI. In nucleotides, the CDR3 is TGTGCCAGCTCACCACCGGGGACAGGGTCGATTGCAGATACGCAGTATTTT. Encoded protein: CASSPPGTGSIADTQYF.

V and J are TRBV5-1 and TRBJ2-7; 7 bases map to TRBD1. This CDR3 is built from 15 residues. After removal of 2 bases from V and 6 bases from J, the junction contained 11 bases not matched to a gene. Germline V gene data show CDR1 as SGHRS and CDR2 as YFSETQ. The CDR3 protein is CASSLLEQGTAEQYF. The CDR3 DNA follows: TGCGCCAGCAGCTTATTGGAACAGGGGACCGCCGAGCAGTACTTC.

The chain couples TRBV29-1 to TRBJ1-4, with a possible D match to TRBD1 (5 bases). The ends were cut back, 7 bases at V and 10 bases at J, with 16 bases in the middle. The CDR3 totals 12 residues. Germline V gives CDR1 SQVTM, CDR2 ANQGSEA. The CDR3 reads CSALGGGRKLFF. The CDR3 coding sequence is TGCAGCGCCCTGGGCGGGGGAAGAAAACTGTTTTTT.